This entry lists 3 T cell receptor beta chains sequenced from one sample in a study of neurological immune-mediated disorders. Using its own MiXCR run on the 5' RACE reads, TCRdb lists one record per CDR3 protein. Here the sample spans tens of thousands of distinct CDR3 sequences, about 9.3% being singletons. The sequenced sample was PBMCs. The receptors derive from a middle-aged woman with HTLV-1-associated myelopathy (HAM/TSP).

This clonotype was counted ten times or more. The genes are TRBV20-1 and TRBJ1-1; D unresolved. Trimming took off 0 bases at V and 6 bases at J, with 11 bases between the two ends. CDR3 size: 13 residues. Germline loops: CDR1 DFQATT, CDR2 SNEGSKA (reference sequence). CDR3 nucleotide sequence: TGCAGTGCTAGAGACCTCCCCACGGCTGAAGCTTTCTTT. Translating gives CSARDLPTAEAFF.

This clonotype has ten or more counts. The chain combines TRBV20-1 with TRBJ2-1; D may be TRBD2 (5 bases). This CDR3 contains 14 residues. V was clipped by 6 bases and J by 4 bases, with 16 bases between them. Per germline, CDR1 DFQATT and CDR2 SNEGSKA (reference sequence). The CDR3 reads CSAKLPGFYNEQFF. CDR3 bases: TGCAGTGCAAAACTTCCGGGGTTTTACAATGAGCAGTTCTTC.

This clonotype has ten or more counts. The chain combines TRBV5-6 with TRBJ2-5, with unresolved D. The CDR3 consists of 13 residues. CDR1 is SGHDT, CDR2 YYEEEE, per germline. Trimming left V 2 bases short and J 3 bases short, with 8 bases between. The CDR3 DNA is TGTGCCAGCAGCTTAGAACTGAAAGAGACCCAGTACTTC. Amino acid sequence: CASSLELKETQYF.